These 22 T cell receptor beta chains originate from one sample sequenced in a study of blood T cell repertoires in COVID-19. The method was immunoSEQ multiplex PCR; TCRdb's version includes in-frame clones alone and lacks a portion of them. Of about 170,000 clones listed, about 85% were seen once; the top ten hold approximately 3%. Sequencing was performed on peripheral blood. These receptors originate from a human donor with acute or convalescent COVID-19. The donor label of this sample is uncertain.

The chain joins TRBV5-4 to TRBJ2-1, with D perhaps TRBD1 (6 bases). Trimming shortened V by 4 bases and J by 8 bases, and 13 bases separated the two germline ends. The CDR3 totals 13 residues. Per the germline V gene, CDR1 is SGHNT and CDR2 is YYREEE (reference sequence). The CDR3 spells CASSKDRLYEQFF. Written as DNA, the CDR3 is TGTGCCAGCAGCAAAGACAGGTTGTATGAGCAGTTCTTC.

This sequence joins TRBV3-1 (or the pseudogene TRBV3-2) and TRBJ1-2; unclear D gene. The germline V gene encodes CDR1 LGHDT and CDR2 YNNKEL (reference sequence). V was clipped by 5 bases and J by 8 bases, with 12 bases between them. This CDR3 contains 12 residues. The CDR3 region is CASSFLTGGYTF. The CDR3 DNA sequence: TGTGCCAGCAGCTTCCTTACGGGAGGCTACACCTTC.

Details on this clone: Germline is not matched at one junction end, which may reflect a read error. The chain recombines TRBV9 with TRBJ1-3, with D perhaps matching TRBD1 (6 bases). Germline CDR1 SGDLS, CDR2 YYNGEE. CDR3 length equals 18 residues. The CDR3 bases are TGTGCAAGCACCCCGACGTTTGGGGGGGGCGCGTCTGGAAACACCATATATTTT. Its protein is CASTPTFGGGASGNTIYF.

The chain employs TRBV19 and TRBJ1-3; 7 bases are shared with TRBD1. After removal of 8 bases from V and 0 bases from J, the junction contained 7 bases not matched to a gene. The CDR3 spans 15 residues. Germline assignment: CDR1 LNHDA and CDR2 SQIVND (reference sequence). The CDR3 protein is CASGTDRISGNTIYF. CDR3 nucleotides: TGTGCCAGTGGGACGGACAGGATCTCTGGAAACACCATATATTTT.

V gene TRBV11-3 combines with J gene TRBJ1-6, with TRBD1 matching 8 bases. Germline CDR1 reads SGHNT; CDR2 reads YENEEA. The CDR3 is 15 amino acids. After removal of 1 base from V and 10 bases from J, the junction contained 6 bases not matched to a gene. In nucleotides, the CDR3 is TGTGCCAGCAGCTTAGGGCAGGGGGCTAACTCACCCCTCCACTTT. This sequence encodes CASSLGQGANSPLHF.

This chain uses TRBV6-6 with TRBJ2-2, with TRBD2 as a possible D gene (5 bases). This CDR3 has 14 amino acids. Germline lookup yields CDR1 MNHNY and CDR2 SVGAGI (reference sequence). V was clipped by 6 bases and J by 7 bases, with 15 bases between them. The CDR3 protein is CASRTGSGGGELFF. CDR3 bases: TGTGCCAGCAGAACGGGGAGCGGAGGCGGGGAGCTGTTTTTT.

The chain employs TRBV6-6 and TRBJ1-3; TRBD1 might be the D (5 bases). Germline-derived CDR1 and CDR2 are MNHNY and SVGAGI (reference sequence). Trimming removed 7 bases from V and 0 bases from J, with 10 bases in between. The CDR3 consists of 14 residues. The CDR3 spells CASTRQSSGNTIYF. CDR3 in DNA: TGTGCCAGCACCAGACAGAGCTCTGGAAACACCATATATTTT.

The chain combines TRBV7-2 with TRBJ1-2; D gene ambiguous. Trimming shortened V by 3 bases and J by 2 bases, and 10 bases separated the two germline ends. From germline, CDR1 is SGHTA and CDR2 FQGNSA. This CDR3 is 14 amino acids long. CDR3 protein: CASSLQAPNYGYTF. CDR3 sequence (DNA): TGTGCCAGCAGCTTGCAAGCACCAAACTATGGCTACACCTTC.

The V call is TRBV30, the J call TRBJ1-5, with TRBD1 identical over 8 bases. Trimming took 2 bases from V and 6 from J; bases not matched to a gene: 6. The germline CDR1 and CDR2 sequences are GTSNPN and SVGIG (reference sequence). The CDR3 is made up of 14 amino acids. The CDR3 DNA reads TGTGCCTGGAGTTCAGGGGGCGGGGTTCAGCCCCAGCATTTT. It is translated as CAWSSGGGVQPQHF. The full variable domain, its missing parts supplied by reference TRBV30 and TRBJ1-5, is SQTIHQWPATLVQPVGSPLSLECTVEGTSNPNLYWYRQAAGRGLQLLFYSVGIGQISSEVPQNLSASRPQDRQFILSSKKLLLSDSGFYLCAWSSGGGVQPQHFGDGTRLSIL.

The chain is built from TRBV12-3 or TRBV12-4 and TRBJ2-7; 8 nucleotides agree with TRBD2. The CDR3 totals 13 residues. J lost 7 bases, V lost 4 bases, and 6 bases had no gene match. CDR3 residues: CASSYGGGTEQYF. The CDR3 DNA is TGTGCCAGCAGTTACGGGGGGGGAACTGAGCAGTACTTC.

The genes are TRBV9 and TRBJ2-3, with 9 bases matching TRBD2. Losses at the gene ends were 7 bases for V and 2 bases for J; bases not matched to a gene: 5. Germline loops: CDR1 SGDLS, CDR2 YYNGEE. This CDR3 has 14 residues. CDR3 in amino acids: CASGTSRPTDTQYF. CDR3 DNA sequence: TGTGCCAGCGGGACTAGCCGCCCCACAGATACGCAGTATTTT.

This clone was counted a single time. The chain has TRBV3-1 (or the pseudogene TRBV3-2) and TRBJ2-3, with 8 bases lining up with TRBD2. This CDR3 has 18 amino acids. Trimming took 1 base from V and 12 from J; bases not matched to a gene: 21. The germline gives CDR1 LGHDT, CDR2 YNNKEL (reference sequence). CDR3 in amino acids: CASSQAKGGSGGSYLQYF. CDR3 nucleotides: TGTGCCAGCAGCCAAGCCAAGGGGGGGAGCGGGGGCTCCTACCTCCAGTATTTT.

V and J are TRBV21-1 and TRBJ2-7; the table's D gene call, TRBD1, was not cross checked with the DNA. TRBV21-1 constitutes a pseudogene. The CDR3 is 12 amino acids. The CDR3 is CASSKVGGEQYF. CDR3 DNA: TGTGCCAGCAGCAAAGTAGGGGGCGAGCAGTACTTC.

The chain has TRBV5-1 and TRBJ1-6; the D gene is possibly TRBD1 (6 bases). Trimming cost V 1 base and J 4 bases, with 18 bases left between them. From germline, CDR1 is SGHRS and CDR2 YFSETQ. The CDR3 contains 18 residues. The CDR3 protein is CASSLTPGGATYNSPLHF. CDR3 DNA sequence: TGCGCCAGCAGCTTGACCCCTGGGGGGGCGACTTATAATTCACCCCTCCACTTT.

The chain has TRBV5-6 and TRBJ1-2, with D unresolved. V lost 2 bases and J lost 7, with 6 bases in between. The CDR3 consists of 11 residues. CDR1 SGHDT and CDR2 YYEEEE come from the germline V gene. CDR3 nucleotide sequence: TGTGCCAGCAGCTTCTCGGTTGGCTACACCTTC. Translation gives CASSFSVGYTF.

The chain carries TRBV28 and TRBJ2-3; TRBD2 aligns across 7 bases. V lost 5 bases, J lost 3 bases, and 11 bases stayed unmatched. CDR3 length: 16 residues. Germline V gene sequence: CDR1 MDHEN, CDR2 SYDVKM. In DNA, the CDR3 is TGTGCCAGCAGTCTCACACCGGGGGGAGGTACAGATACGCAGTATTTT. Protein: CASSLTPGGGTDTQYF.

The chain is built from TRBV28 and TRBJ1-3, with D unclear. Trimming cost V 5 bases and J 0 bases, with 14 bases left between them. CDR1 is MDHEN and CDR2 is SYDVKM in the germline V gene. The CDR3 contains 16 residues. The CDR3 spells CASSPPGVVSGNTIYF. The CDR3 DNA is TGTGCCAGCAGTCCACCCGGGGTAGTCTCTGGAAACACCATATATTTT. Full variable domain (remainder filled in from reference TRBV28 and TRBJ1-3): DVKVTQSSRYLVKRTGEKVFLECVQDMDHENMFWYRQDPGLGLRLIYFSYDVKMKEKGDIPEGYSVSREKKERFSLILESASTNQTSMYLCASSPPGVVSGNTIYFGEGSWLTVV.

A few counts support this clone. This rearrangement joins TRBV6-2 or TRBV6-3 to TRBJ1-1, with D possibly being TRBD1 (5 bases). Between the trimmed V and J ends, which lost 5 bases and 4 bases, there was a span of 17 bases. The CDR3 consists of 15 residues. Germline V gene sequence: CDR1 MNHEY, CDR2 SVGEGT. This chain's CDR3 is CASSNQGQGRTEAFF. In nucleotides, the CDR3 is TGTGCCAGCAGTAACCAAGGGCAGGGTCGCACTGAAGCTTTCTTT.

The gene calls are TRBV3-1 (or the pseudogene TRBV3-2) and TRBJ2-2; 13 nucleotides match TRBD2. This CDR3 has 17 residues. The germline V gene has CDR1 LGHDT and CDR2 YNNKEL (reference sequence). J gave up 0 bases and V 4 bases, and 2 bases lay outside the gene matches. CDR3 nucleotide sequence: TGTGCCAGCAGCCGGACTAGCGGGGGTGCGAACACCGGGGAGCTGTTTTTT. Amino acids: CASSRTSGGANTGELFF.

The genes are TRBV7-9 and TRBJ2-7; D is possibly TRBD2 (6 bases). The CDR3 sequence is 14 residues long. Germline CDR1 is SEHNR and CDR2 is FQNEAQ (reference sequence). Deletions cut 4 bases from V and 6 bases from J, with 16 bases between. This CDR3 is CASSSATVGGEQYF. CDR3 nucleotides: TGTGCCAGCAGCTCCGCAACGGTGGGGGGCGAGCAGTACTTC.

This rearrangement joins TRBV10-1 to TRBJ2-2; D gene uncertain. The CDR3 totals 14 residues. V was shortened by 2 bases and J by 2 bases, with 6 bases between the two germline ends. CDR1 is WNHNN, CDR2 SYGVQD, per germline (reference sequence). CDR3 loop: CASSETPNTGELFF. In DNA, the CDR3 is TGCGCCAGCAGTGAGACACCTAACACCGGGGAGCTGTTTTTT.

This chain links TRBV4-2 with TRBJ2-7; the D gene is possibly TRBD1 (5 bases). This CDR3 comprises 16 residues. V was pared by 1 base and J by 5 bases, with 18 bases between. Germline assignment: CDR1 LGHNA and CDR2 YNFKEQ. CDR3 protein: CASSQGRAGNTDEQYF. The CDR3 coding sequence is TGTGCCAGCAGCCAAGGGCGCGCAGGGAATACGGACGAGCAGTACTTC.